Listed here is a single T cell receptor (beta chain). This sample stems from a study of cytomegalovirus exposure and HLA in healthy donors. Turning to the study itself: A subsequent analysis reported that the 95 to 150 validation repertoires were produced on the same platform that had also been used for the 550 to 750 first-cohort repertoires.

Produced via immunoSEQ multiplex PCR; TCRdb's table is partial and in-frame only. The sample yields about 130,000 clones, approximately 88% seen once. V was pared by 6 bases and J by 2 bases, with 17 bases of the junction left unmatched. The CDR3 loop spans 18 amino acids. CDR1 MDHEN and CDR2 SYDVKM come from the germline V gene. The clonotype was recovered from a woman between 18 and 29 years old in good health and CMV-seronegative. The material sequenced was PBMCs. V usage is TRBV28 and J usage is TRBJ2-3; 7 bases match TRBD2. Written as DNA, the CDR3 is TGTGCCAGCAGGAACCCGGGACTACGGTTTTTAATCACAGATACGCAGTATTTT. Translating gives CASRNPGLRFLITDTQYF.